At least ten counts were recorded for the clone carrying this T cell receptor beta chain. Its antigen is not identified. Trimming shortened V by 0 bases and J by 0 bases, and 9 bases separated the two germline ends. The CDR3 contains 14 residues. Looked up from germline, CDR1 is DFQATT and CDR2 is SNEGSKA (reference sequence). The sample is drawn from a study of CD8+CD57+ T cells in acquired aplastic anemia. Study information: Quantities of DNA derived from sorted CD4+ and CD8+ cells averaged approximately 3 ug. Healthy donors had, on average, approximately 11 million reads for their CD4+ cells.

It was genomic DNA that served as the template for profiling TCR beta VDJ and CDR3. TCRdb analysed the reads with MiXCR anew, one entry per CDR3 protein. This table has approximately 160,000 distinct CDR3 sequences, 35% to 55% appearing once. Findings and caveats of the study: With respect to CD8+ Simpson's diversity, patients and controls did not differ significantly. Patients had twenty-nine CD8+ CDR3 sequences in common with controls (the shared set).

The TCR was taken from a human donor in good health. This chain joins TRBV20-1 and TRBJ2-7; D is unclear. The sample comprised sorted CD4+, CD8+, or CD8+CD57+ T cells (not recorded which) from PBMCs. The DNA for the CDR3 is TGCAGTGCTAGAGAGTGGGAATCCTCCTACGAGCAGTACTTC. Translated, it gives CSAREWESSYEQYF.